The present T cell receptor beta chain was sequenced within a study of identical twins. There are a few counts of this clonotype. Its target is not known. At one end the junction does not follow the germline gene, possibly because of a read error. General observations from the study: Zero-insertion analyses could be partly confounded by invariant MAIT and iNKT cells. The study reached conclusions through statistical analysis that was cross-sectional, not following the same donors. Less excess twin sharing appeared in beta out-of-frame sequences.

Each CDR3 protein gets one entry after TCRdb re-called the 5' RACE reads with MiXCR. The table lists fewer than 900,000 distinct CDR3 sequences, over 15% of them singletons. The CDR3 loop spans 13 amino acids. CDR1 is SGHDT and CDR2 is YYEEEE in the germline V gene. A further study also used this sample, focusing on T cells expressing NK-cell markers.

This TCR derives from a woman aged 18 to 35 in good health. The chain uses TRBV5-6 and TRBJ2-1; maybe TRBD1 (5 bases). Material for sequencing was PBMCs. DNA for the CDR3: TGTGCCAGCAGCTTGGAGGGGTACAGTGAGCAGTTCTTC. Translation gives CASSLEGYSEQFF.